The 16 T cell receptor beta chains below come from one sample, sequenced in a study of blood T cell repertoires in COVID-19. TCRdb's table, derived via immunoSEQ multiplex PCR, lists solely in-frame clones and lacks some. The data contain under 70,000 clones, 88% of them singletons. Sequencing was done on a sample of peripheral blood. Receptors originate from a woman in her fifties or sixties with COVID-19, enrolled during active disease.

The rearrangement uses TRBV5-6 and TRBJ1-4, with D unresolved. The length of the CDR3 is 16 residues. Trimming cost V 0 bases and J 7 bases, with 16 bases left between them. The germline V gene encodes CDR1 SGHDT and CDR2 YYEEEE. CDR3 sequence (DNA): TGTGCCAGCAGCTTGGGTGTAAGGCGGGCGGGTGAAAAACTGTTTTTT. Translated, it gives CASSLGVRRAGEKLFF.

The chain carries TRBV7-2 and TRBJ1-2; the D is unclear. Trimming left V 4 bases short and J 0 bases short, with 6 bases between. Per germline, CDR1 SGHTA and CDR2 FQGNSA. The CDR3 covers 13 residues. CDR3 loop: CASSSQANYGYTF. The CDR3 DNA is TGTGCCAGCAGCTCCCAGGCTAACTATGGCTACACCTTC.

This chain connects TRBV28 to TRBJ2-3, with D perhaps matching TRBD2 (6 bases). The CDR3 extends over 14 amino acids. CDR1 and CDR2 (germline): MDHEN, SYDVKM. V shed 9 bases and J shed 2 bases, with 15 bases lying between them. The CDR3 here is CASFRDSTTDTQYF. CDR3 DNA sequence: TGTGCCAGTTTCCGGGACTCCACCACAGATACGCAGTATTTT.

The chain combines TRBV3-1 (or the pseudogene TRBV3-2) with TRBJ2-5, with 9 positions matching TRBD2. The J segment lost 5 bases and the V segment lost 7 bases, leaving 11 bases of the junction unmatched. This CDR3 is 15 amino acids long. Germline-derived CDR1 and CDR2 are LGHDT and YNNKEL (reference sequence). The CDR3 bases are TGTGCCAGCACCCGAGCGGGGGGTAAGGTGGAGACCCAGTACTTC. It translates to CASTRAGGKVETQYF.

The CDR3 sequence is CASTPEGGPLSYEQYF. CDR3 bases: TGTGCCAGCACCCCCGAGGGAGGGCCCCTGTCCTACGAGCAGTACTTC. The V and J genes are TRBV7-2 and TRBJ2-7; 7 bases are a match to TRBD2. J gave up 1 base and V 7 bases, and 13 bases lay outside the gene matches. The CDR3 consists of 16 residues. The germline V gene has CDR1 SGHTA and CDR2 FQGNSA.

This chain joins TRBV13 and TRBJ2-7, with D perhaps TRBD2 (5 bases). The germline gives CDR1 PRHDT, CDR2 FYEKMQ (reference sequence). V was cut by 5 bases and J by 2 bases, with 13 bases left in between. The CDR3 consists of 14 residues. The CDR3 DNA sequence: TGTGCCAGCAGCCCCCGGACTCGAACCTACGAGCAGTACTTC. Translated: CASSPRTRTYEQYF.

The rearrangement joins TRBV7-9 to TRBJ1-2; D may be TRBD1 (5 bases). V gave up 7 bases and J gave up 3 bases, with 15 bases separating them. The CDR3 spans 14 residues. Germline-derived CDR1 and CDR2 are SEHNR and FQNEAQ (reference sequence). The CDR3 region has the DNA TGTGCCAGCACCCCCCCGGGGGAAGACTATGGCTACACCTTC. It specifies CASTPPGEDYGYTF.

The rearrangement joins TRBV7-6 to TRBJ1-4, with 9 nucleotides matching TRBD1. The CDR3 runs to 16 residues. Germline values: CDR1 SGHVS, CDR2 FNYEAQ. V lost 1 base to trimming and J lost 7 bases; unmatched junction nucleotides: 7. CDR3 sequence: CASSLEGQGLGEKLFF. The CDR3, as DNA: TGTGCCAGCAGCTTAGAGGGACAGGGCCTGGGTGAAAAACTGTTTTTT.

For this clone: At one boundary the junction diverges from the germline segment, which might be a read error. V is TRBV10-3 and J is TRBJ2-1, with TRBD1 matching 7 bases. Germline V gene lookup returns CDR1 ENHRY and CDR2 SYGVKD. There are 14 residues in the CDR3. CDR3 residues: CALSAGGPYNEQFF. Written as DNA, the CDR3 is TGTGCCCTCAGTGCAGGGGGACCCTACAATGAGCAGTTCTTC.

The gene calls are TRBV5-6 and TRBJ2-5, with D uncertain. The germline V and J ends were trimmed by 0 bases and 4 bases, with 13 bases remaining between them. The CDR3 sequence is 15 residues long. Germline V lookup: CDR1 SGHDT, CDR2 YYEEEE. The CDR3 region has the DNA TGTGCCAGCAGCTTGGCCGGCCAGGTGGGAGAGACCCAGTACTTC. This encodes CASSLAGQVGETQYF.

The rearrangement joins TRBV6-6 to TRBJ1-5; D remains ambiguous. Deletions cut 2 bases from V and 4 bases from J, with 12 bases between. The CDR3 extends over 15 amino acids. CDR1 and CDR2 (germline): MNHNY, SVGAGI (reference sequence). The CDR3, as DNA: TGTGCCAGCAGTTACGTTCAGGAAGTAAATCAGCCCCAGCATTTT. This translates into CASSYVQEVNQPQHF.

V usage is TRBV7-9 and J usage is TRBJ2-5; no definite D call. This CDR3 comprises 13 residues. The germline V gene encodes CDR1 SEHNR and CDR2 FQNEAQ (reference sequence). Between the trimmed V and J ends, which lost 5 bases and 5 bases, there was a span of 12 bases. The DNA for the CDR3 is TGTGCCAGCAGCCCTCGGAGTACGGAGACCCAGTACTTC. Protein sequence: CASSPRSTETQYF.

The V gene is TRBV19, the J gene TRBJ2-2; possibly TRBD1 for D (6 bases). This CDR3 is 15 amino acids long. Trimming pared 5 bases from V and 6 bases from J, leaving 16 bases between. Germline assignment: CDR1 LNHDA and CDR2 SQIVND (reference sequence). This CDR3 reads CASSSHRDDAGELFF. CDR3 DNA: TGTGCCAGTAGTTCCCACAGGGATGACGCCGGGGAGCTGTTTTTT.

CDR3 amino acids: CASSLGTSLTYEQYF. The CDR3 coding sequence is TGTGCCAGCAGCTTAGGTACTAGCTTGACCTACGAGCAGTACTTC. The chain uses TRBV13 and TRBJ2-7, with D possibly being TRBD2 (6 bases). Trimming cost V 0 bases and J 2 bases, with 11 bases left between them. This CDR3 has 15 amino acids. Germline CDR1 and CDR2: PRHDT and FYEKMQ (reference sequence).

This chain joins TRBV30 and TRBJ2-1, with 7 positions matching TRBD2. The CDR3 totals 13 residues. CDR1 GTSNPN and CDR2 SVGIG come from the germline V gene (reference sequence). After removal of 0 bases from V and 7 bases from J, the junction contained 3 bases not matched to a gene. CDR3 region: CAWSVLAMNEQFF. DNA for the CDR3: TGTGCCTGGAGTGTACTAGCGATGAATGAGCAGTTCTTC.

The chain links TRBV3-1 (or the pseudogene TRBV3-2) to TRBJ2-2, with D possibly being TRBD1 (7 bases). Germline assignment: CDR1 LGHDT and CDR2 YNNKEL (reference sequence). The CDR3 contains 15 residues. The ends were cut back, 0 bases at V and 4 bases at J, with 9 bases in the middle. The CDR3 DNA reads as TGTGCCAGCAGCCAAGATCAGGGGGGCACCGGGGAGCTGTTTTTT. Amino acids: CASSQDQGGTGELFF.